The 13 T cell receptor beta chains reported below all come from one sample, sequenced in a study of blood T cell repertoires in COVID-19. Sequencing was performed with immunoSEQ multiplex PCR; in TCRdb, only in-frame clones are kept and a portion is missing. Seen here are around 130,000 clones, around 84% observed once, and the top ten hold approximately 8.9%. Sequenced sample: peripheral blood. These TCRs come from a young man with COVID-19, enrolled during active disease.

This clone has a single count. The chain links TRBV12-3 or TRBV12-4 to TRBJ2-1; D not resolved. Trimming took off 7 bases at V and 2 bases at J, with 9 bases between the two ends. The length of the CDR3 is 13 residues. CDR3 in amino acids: CASTSTAYNEQFF. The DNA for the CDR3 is TGTGCCAGCACCTCGACTGCCTACAATGAGCAGTTCTTC.

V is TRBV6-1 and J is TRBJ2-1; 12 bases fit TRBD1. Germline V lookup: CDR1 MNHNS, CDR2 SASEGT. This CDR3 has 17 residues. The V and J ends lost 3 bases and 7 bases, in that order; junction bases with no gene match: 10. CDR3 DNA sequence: TGTGCCAGCAGTGAGGCTTGGGACAGGGGGCATGGGAATGAGCAGTTCTTC. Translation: CASSEAWDRGHGNEQFF.

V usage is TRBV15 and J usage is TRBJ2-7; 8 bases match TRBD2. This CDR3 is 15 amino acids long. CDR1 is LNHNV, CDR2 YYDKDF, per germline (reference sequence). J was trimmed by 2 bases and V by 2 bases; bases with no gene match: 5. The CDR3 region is CATSRPGTSPYEQYF. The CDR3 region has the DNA TGTGCCACCAGCAGACCCGGGACTAGTCCCTACGAGCAGTACTTC.

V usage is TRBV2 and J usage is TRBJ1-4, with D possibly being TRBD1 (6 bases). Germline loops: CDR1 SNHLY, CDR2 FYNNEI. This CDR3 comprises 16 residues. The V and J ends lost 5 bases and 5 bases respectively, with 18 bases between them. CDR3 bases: TGTGCCAGCAGTCGGGACATCGATGCCCTAAATGAAAAACTGTTTTTT. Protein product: CASSRDIDALNEKLFF.

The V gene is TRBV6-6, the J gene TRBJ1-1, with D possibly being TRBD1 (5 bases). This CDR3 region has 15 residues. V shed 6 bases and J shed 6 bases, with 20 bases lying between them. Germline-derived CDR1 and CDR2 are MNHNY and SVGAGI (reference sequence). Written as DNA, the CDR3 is TGTGCCAGCAGGGCGACAGTTGGGGCGTCGGCTGAAGCTTTCTTT. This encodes CASRATVGASAEAFF.

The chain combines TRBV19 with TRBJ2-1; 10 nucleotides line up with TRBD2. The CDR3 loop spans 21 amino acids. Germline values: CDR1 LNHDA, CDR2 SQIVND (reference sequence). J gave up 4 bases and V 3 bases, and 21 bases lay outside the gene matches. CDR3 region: CASSIDPPSGSRGPRYNEQFF. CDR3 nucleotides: TGTGCCAGTAGTATTGATCCACCTAGCGGGAGTAGGGGACCGAGATACAATGAGCAGTTCTTC. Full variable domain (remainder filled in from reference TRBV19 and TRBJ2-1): DGGITQSPKYLFRKEGQNVTLSCEQNLNHDAMYWYRQDPGQGLRLIYYSQIVNDFQKGDIAEGYSVSREKKESFPLTVTSAQKNPTAFYLCASSIDPPSGSRGPRYNEQFFGPGTRLTVL.

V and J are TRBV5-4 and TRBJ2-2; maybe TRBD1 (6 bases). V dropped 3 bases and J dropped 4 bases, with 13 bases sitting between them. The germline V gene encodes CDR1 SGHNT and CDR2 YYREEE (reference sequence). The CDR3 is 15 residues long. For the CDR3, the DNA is TGTGCCAGCAGCTCCCGGGACAACCCCACCGGGGAGCTGTTTTTT. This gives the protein CASSSRDNPTGELFF.

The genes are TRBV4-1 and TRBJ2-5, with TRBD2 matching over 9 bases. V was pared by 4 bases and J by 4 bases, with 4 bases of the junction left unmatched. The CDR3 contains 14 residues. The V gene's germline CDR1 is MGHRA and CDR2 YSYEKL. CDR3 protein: CASSRLLAGETQYF. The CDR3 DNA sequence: TGCGCCAGCAGCCGCCTACTAGCGGGAGAGACCCAGTACTTC.

The CDR3 sequence is CAISEGRRQGSIQYF. The CDR3 nucleotides read TGTGCCATCAGTGAAGGAAGGAGACAGGGAAGCATTCAGTACTTC. This chain uses TRBV10-3 with TRBJ2-4; 7 bases align to TRBD1. The V and J ends lost 3 bases and 9 bases, in that order; junction bases with no gene match: 11. CDR1 and CDR2 from the germline V gene are ENHRY and SYGVKD. The CDR3 runs to 15 residues.

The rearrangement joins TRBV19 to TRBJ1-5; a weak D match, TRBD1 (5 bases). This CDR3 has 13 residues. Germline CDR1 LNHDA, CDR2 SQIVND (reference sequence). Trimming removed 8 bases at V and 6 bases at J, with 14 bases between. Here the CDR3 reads CASEWARGQPQHF. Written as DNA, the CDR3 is TGTGCCAGTGAGTGGGCAAGGGGTCAGCCCCAGCATTTT.

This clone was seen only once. CDR3 DNA: TGTGCCAGCAGCTTAGAGAGTGCCGCCTACGAGCAGTACTTC. It codes for CASSLESAAYEQYF. The chain links TRBV7-8 to TRBJ2-7, with unresolved D. Trimming took off 1 base at V and 2 bases at J, with 9 bases between the two ends. This CDR3 comprises 14 residues. Germline V gene sequence: CDR1 SGHVS, CDR2 FQNEAQ.

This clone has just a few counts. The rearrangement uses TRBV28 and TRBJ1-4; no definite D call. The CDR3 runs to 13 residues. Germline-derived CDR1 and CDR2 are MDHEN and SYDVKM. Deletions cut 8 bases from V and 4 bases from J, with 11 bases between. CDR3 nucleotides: TGTGCCAGCGGCCTTGGGCGTAATGAAAAACTGTTTTTT. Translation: CASGLGRNEKLFF.

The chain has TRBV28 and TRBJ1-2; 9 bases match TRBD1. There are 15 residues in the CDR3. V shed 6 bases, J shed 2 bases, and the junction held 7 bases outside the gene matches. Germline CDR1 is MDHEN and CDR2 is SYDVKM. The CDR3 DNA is TGTGCCAGCAGCTACCCGGGACAGGGAAACTATGGCTACACCTTC. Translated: CASSYPGQGNYGYTF.